Detailed here is one T cell receptor beta chain. The data were obtained in a study of technical replicates of blood from a few donors. The V end was cut by 1 base, the J end by 0 bases, with 7 bases between. Germline values: CDR1 SGHVS, CDR2 FQNEAQ. CDR3 length equals 14 residues. This table comes from immunoSEQ multiplex PCR, and its TCRdb copy is limited to in-frame clones, with some not included. The repertoire holds around 80,000 clones, with roughly 98% as singletons. The sequenced material came from T cells isolated from PBMCs. This clonotype was sampled from a human donor in good health. J is TRBJ2-7 and V is TRBV7-8; D is unresolved. CDR3 sequence (DNA): TGTGCCAGCAGCTTAGTCGGTGGCTCCTACGAGCAGTACTTC. Residues: CASSLVGGSYEQYF. Drawing the rest from reference TRBV7-8 and TRBJ2-7, the complete variable domain is GAGVSQSPRYKVAKRGQDVALRCDPISGHVSLFWYQQALGQGPEFLTYFQNEAQLDKSGLPSDRFFAERPEGSVSTLKIQRTQQEDSAVYLCASSLVGGSYEQYFGPGTRLTVT.